This TCR beta chain stems from a study of OX40 agonist ivuxolimab in advanced cancers. Study-wide background: Patients took ivuxolimab, an agonistic anti-OX40 (CD134) antibody.

The J segment lost 4 bases and the V segment lost 4 bases, leaving 7 bases of the junction unmatched. This CDR3 is 15 amino acids long. Per the germline V gene, CDR1 is MRHNA and CDR2 is SNTAGT. The protocol was immunoSEQ multiplex PCR, while the TCRdb copy is restricted to in-frame clones and leaves out a portion. The sample lists about 72,000 clones, 88% occurring once. The origin of this receptor is an adult with an advanced solid tumor such as melanoma, head and neck, liver or kidney cancer. The starting material was CD4+ or CD8+ T cells sorted from blood, obtained in a trial of the OX40 agonist ivuxolimab. This chain joins TRBV6-4 and TRBJ1-2; 9 positions match TRBD1. The CDR3, as DNA: TGTGCCAGCAGTGCCAACCCGGACAGGGGCTATGGCTACACCTTC. Encoded protein: CASSANPDRGYGYTF.